The clone carrying this T cell receptor beta chain was counted at least ten times. In each case, RNA was isolated and then reverse transcribed into cDNA as the sequencing template. Sequencing was performed with immunoSEQ multiplex PCR; in TCRdb, only in-frame clones are kept and a portion is missing. The sample holds hundreds of thousands of clones, roughly 69% seen once. This sample is part of a study of CD8+ T cells in alopecia areata. Study-wide background: Patients in the treated group were given tofacitinib by mouth, 5 to 10 mg twice a day.

The germline V and J ends were trimmed by 5 bases and 6 bases, with 14 bases remaining between them. Germline CDR1 is SGHNT and CDR2 is YYREEE (reference sequence). There are 13 residues in the CDR3. The receptor comes from a human donor with alopecia areata. The sequencing here drew on CD4+ T cells sorted from blood, taken at week 0. The rearrangement joins TRBV5-4 to TRBJ2-5, with D perhaps matching TRBD1 (6 bases). CDR3 nucleotide sequence: TGTGCCAGCAGTTCCGGACAGCGCCAGACCCAGTACTTC. The encoded protein is CASSSGQRQTQYF.